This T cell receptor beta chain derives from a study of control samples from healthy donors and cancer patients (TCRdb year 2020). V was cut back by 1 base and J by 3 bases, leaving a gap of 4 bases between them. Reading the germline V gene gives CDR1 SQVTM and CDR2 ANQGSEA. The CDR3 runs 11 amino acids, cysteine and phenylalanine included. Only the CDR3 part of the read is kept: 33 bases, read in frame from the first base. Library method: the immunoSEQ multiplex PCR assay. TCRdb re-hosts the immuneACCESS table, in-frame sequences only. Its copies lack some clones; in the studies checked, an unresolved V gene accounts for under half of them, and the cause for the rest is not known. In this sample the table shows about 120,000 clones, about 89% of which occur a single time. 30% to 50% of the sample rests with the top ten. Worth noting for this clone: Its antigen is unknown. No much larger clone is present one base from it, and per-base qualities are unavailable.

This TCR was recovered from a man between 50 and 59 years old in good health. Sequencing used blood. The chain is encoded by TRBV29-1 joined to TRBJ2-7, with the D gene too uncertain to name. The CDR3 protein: CSVEGIYEQYF. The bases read TGCAGCGTTGAAGGGATCTACGAGCAGTACTTC.